This section outlines one T cell receptor (beta chain) sequence together with its context. Antigen unknown. Clones were read by immunoSEQ multiplex PCR, and TCRdb kept only the in-frame ones, dropping some. The sample shows about 190,000 clones, approximately 92% of them seen only once. This sample stems from a study of T cell responses to AZD1222 COVID-19 vaccine. Overall study findings and caveats: Repertoires in all cases were sampled only once the peak T cell response had passed. Increases in Spike-specific TCR breadth and depth were seen after two AZD1222 doses. Seropositivity was recorded at baseline in only 6 or 7 AZD1222 recipients. Females outnumbered males among donors, who were mostly white British; clonal diversity was possibly underestimated.

This CDR3 contains 15 residues. The V gene's germline CDR1 is SGHTS and CDR2 YDEGEE. With 3 bases removed from V and 4 bases from J, the gap between germline ends came to 16 bases. The clonotype was recovered from an adult who received the MenACWY meningococcal vaccine as a control. The rearrangement links TRBV5-8 to TRBJ1-1; D remains unclear. The sample was peripheral blood, taken 28 days after the second dose of the MenACWY control vaccine. CDR3 coding DNA: TGTGCCAGCAGCTCGGGATGGAGGGTAGGCACTGAAGCTTTCTTT. This codes for CASSSGWRVGTEAFF.